This T cell receptor (beta chain) stems from a study of somatic mutations in cytotoxic T cells in rheumatoid arthritis. In regard to this clone: The antigen remains undetermined.

TCRdb's copy holds only in-frame clones and misses some; the assay was immunoSEQ multiplex PCR. The sample records 15,000 or so clones, about 80% being singletons. Trimming took off 6 bases at V and 5 bases at J, with 14 bases between the two ends. The germline V gene encodes CDR1 MNHEY and CDR2 SVGAGI. CDR3 length: 15 residues. Study-wide results and caveats: Patients with rheumatoid arthritis did not differ significantly from age-matched healthy controls in CD8+ T-cell clonality. Rheumatoid arthritis patients, but not healthy controls, exhibited increasing CD8+ clonality with age. Exceedance of 20% of CD8+ cells by the largest CD8+ clone occurred in about an eighth of the 65 patients.

The specimen was CD8+ T cells sorted from blood. J is TRBJ1-6 and V is TRBV6-5, with D possibly TRBD1 on 5 matching bases. The TCR originated in an adult with rheumatoid arthritis. The CDR3 spells CASRQAGLNNSPLHF. The CDR3, as DNA: TGTGCCAGCAGGCAAGCGGGACTCAATAATTCACCCCTCCACTTT.